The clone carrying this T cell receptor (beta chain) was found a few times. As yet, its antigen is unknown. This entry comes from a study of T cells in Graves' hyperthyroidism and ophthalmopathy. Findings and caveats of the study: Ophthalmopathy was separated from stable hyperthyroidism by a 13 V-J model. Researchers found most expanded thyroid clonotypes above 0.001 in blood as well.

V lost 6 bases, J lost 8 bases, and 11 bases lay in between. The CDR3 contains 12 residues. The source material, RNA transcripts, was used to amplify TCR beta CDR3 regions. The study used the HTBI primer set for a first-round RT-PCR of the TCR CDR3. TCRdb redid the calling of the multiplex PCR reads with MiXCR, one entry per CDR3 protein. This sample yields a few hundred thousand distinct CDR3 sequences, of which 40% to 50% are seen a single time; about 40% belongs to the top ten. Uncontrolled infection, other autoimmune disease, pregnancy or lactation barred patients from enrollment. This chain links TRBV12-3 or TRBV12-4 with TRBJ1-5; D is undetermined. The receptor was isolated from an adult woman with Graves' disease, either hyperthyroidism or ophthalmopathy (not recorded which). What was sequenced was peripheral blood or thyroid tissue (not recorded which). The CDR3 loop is CASRSRPKPQHF. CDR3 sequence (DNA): TGTGCCAGCAGATCCCGTCCTAAGCCCCAGCATTTT.